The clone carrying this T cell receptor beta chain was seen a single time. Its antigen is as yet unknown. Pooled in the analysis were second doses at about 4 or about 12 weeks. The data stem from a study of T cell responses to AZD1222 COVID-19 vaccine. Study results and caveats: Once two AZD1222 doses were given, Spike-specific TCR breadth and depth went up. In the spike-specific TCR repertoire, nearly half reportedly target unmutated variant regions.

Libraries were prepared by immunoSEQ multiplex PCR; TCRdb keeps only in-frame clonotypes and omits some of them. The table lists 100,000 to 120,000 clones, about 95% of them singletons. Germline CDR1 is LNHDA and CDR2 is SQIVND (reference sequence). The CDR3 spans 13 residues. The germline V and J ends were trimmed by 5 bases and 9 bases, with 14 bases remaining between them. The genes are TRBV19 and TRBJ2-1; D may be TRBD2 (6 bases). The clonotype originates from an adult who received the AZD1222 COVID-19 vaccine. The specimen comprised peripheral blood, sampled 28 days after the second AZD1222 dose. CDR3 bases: TGTGCCAGTAGTGCGACTAGTGCCGGTGAGCAGTTCTTC. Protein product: CASSATSAGEQFF.